This section outlines one T cell receptor (beta chain) sequence together with its context. As yet, its antigen is unknown. The ends were cut back, 7 bases at V and 4 bases at J, with 19 bases in the middle. Germline CDR1 MDHEN, CDR2 SYDVKM. The CDR3 runs 15 residues. The data stem from a study of T-cell memory formation after mild COVID-19. Notes on the study in general: Largely, contracting CD4+ clones fell within CM and EM, and contracting CD8+ clones within EMRA.

TCRdb re-analysed the 5' RACE reads in MiXCR, keeping a single row per CDR3 protein. The repertoire holds about 260,000 distinct CDR3 sequences, around 16% seen once, with 20% to 25% in the top ten. The V and J genes are TRBV28 and TRBJ1-1; D gene ambiguous. The source material was PBMCs or a T cell subset sorted from them (not recorded which). The origin of this receptor is a man between 18 and 35 years old who had mild COVID-19 (a few samples of this study predate the infection). Cell type and time point are not known. The DNA of the CDR3 is TGTGCCAGCACCCCTAGGATGACAAAATCCACTGAAGCTTTCTTT. Translation: CASTPRMTKSTEAFF.